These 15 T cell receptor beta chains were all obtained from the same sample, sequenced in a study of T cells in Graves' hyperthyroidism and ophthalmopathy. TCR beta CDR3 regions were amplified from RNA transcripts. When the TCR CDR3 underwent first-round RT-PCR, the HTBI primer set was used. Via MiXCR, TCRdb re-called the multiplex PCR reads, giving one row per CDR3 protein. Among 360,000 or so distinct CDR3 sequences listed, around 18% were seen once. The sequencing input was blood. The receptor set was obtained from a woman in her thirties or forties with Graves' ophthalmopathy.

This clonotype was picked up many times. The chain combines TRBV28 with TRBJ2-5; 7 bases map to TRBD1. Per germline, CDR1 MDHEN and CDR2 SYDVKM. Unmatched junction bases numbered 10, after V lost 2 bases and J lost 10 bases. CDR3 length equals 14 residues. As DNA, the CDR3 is TGTGCCAGCAGTTTAAGTTTGACAGGGAAGGTCCAGTACTTC. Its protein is CASSLSLTGKVQYF.

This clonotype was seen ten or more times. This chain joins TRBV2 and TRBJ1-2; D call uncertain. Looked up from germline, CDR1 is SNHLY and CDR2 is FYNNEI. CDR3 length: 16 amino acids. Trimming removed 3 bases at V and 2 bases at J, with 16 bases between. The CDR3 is CASSESISPANYGYTF. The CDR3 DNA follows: TGTGCCAGCAGTGAGTCGATCTCGCCAGCGAACTATGGCTACACCTTC.

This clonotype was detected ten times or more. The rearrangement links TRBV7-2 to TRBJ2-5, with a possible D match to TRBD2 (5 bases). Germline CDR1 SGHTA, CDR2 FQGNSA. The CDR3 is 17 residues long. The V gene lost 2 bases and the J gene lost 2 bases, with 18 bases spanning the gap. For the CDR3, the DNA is TGTGCCAGCAGCTTAACAACCAGCGGAGGAAAACAAGAGACCCAGTACTTC. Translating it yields CASSLTTSGGKQETQYF.

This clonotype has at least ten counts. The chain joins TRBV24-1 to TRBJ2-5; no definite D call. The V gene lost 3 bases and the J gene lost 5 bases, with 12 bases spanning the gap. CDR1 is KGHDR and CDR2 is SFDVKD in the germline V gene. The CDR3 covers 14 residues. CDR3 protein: CATSDTQIRETQYF. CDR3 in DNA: TGTGCCACCAGTGATACACAAATCCGGGAGACCCAGTACTTC.

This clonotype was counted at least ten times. CDR3 nucleotide sequence: TGTGCCAGCAGCCAAGGCACAGGGTTTGTAGGCTACACCTTC. It codes for CASSQGTGFVGYTF. The chain employs TRBV3-1 and TRBJ1-2; D is perhaps TRBD1 (6 bases). The germline V and J ends were trimmed by 1 base and 8 bases, with 14 bases remaining between them. Germline V gene lookup returns CDR1 LGHDT and CDR2 YNNKEL (reference sequence). The length of the CDR3 is 14 residues.

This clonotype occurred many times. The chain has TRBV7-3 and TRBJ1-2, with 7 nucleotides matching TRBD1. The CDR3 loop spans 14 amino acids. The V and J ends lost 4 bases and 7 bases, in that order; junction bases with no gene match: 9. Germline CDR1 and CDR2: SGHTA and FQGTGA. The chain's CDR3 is CASSSRQGLAGYTF. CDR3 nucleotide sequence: TGTGCCAGCAGCTCCCGACAGGGTTTGGCTGGCTACACCTTC.

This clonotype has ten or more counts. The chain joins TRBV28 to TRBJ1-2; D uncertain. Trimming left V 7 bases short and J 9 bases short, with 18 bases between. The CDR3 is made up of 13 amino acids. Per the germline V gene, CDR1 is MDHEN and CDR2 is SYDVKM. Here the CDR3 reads CASTGLSVKSYTF. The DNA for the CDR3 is TGTGCCAGCACAGGACTGAGCGTGAAGAGCTACACCTTC.

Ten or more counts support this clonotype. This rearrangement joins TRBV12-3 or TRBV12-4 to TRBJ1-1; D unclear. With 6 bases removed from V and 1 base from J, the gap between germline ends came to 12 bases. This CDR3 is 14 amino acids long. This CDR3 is CASSPNGRNTEAFF. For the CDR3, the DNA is TGTGCCAGCAGCCCTAATGGGAGGAACACTGAAGCTTTCTTT.

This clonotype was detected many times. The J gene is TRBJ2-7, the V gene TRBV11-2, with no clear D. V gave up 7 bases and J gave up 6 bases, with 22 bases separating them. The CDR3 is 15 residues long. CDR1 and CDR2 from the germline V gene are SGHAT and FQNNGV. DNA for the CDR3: TGTGCCAGCACCTCGTTCCAGTCCAAGGGCTTCGAGCAGTACTTC. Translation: CASTSFQSKGFEQYF.

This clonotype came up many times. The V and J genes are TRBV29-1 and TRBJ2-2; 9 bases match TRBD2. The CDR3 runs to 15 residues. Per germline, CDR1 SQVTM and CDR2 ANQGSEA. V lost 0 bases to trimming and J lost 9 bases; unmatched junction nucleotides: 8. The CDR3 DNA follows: TGCAGCGTTGAAGATGGAACTAGCGGGCGGTGGGAGCTGTTTTTT. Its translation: CSVEDGTSGRWELFF.

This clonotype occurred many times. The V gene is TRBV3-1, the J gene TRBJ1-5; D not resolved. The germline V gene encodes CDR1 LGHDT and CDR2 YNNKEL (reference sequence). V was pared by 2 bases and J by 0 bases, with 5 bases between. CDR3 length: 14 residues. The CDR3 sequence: CASSQTVSNQPQHF. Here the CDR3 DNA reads TGTGCCAGCAGCCAAACAGTTAGCAATCAGCCCCAGCATTTT.

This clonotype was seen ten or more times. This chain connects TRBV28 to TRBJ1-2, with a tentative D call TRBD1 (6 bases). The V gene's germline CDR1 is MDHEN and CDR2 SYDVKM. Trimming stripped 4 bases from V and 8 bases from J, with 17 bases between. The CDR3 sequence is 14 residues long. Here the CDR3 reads CASSSVGGLKGYTF. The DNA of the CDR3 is TGTGCCAGCAGTTCTGTGGGGGGGCTCAAAGGCTACACCTTC.

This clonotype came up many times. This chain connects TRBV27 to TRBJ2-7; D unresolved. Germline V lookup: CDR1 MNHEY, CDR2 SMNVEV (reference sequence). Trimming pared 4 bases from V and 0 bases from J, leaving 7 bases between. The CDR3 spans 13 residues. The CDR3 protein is CASSWAASYEQYF. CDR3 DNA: TGTGCCAGCAGTTGGGCAGCCTCCTACGAGCAGTACTTC.

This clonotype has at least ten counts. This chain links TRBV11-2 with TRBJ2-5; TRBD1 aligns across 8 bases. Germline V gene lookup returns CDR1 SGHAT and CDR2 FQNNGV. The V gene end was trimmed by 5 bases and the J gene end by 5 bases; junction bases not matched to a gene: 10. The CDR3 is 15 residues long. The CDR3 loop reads CASSPDRGGSETQYF. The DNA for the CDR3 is TGTGCCAGCAGCCCTGACAGGGGAGGTTCGGAGACCCAGTACTTC.

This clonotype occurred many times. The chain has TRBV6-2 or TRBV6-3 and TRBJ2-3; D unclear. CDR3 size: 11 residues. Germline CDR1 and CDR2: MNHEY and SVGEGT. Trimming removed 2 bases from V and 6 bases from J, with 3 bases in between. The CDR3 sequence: CASSYPDTQYF. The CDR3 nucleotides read TGTGCCAGCAGTTACCCCGATACGCAGTATTTT.